This T cell receptor beta chain comes out of a study of T-cell memory formation after mild COVID-19 (dated by TCRdb to the early 2020s). Concerning the study at large: Most TCR sequence clusters were specific to one of the two donors. In two donors, T-cell clones that expanded and contracted after mild COVID-19 were followed by sequencing TCRalpha and TCRbeta repertoires longitudinally. The cohort comprised two young, previously healthy adult volunteers, one female and one male. On the study overall, not on this receptor specifically: Contracting CD4+ clones appeared mostly in the CM and EM memory subsets, whereas CD8+ clones were enriched in EMRA. Some responding clones were found in pre-infection memory, which suggests that pre-existing cross-reactive memory T cells took part in the SARS-CoV-2 response. Clones contracting from day 15 to 85 had balanced CD4/CD8 phenotypes, while a second wave expanding from day 15 to 37 was biased towards CD4+. Whether the second-wave clones peaking on day 37 were SARS-CoV-2 specific was not confirmed. The study covered only two mild cases, and larger cohorts including severe cases with pre-infection samples were considered necessary.

PBMCs were isolated by Ficoll-Paque density gradient centrifugation. This clonotype was seen a handful of times. Its antigen is not yet known. One base away there is no much larger clone; base qualities are not given. Sequenced on an Illumina NovaSeq 6000. cDNA libraries for TCRalpha and TCRbeta were prepared by 5'RACE using constant-segment primers, with sample barcodes and unique molecular identifiers added. RNA was extracted from every sample with Trizol reagent. Library amplification was performed in two PCR steps, and a second sample barcode and Illumina TruSeq adapters were introduced in the second step. The libraries were sequenced on an Illumina NovaSeq using 2 x 150 bp paired-end reads. Per the source publication's procedure: Reads were demultiplexed and collapsed into UMI-guided consensus sequences with migec v1.2.7. With mixcr v2.1.11, UMI consensuses were aligned to TRA and TRB V and J templates and assembled into clonotypes. A clonotype was counted as expanded or contracted only if both edgeR and NoisET called the change significant, with noise models trained on biological replicates. For edgeR calls, a false discovery rate-adjusted p below 0.01 and a log2 fold-change threshold of 1 were applied. PCA with hierarchical clustering of max-normalized trajectories of the 1000 most abundant clonotypes was used as exploratory dynamics analysis. Separately sequenced CD4+ and CD8+ repertoires were used to assign the CD4 or CD8 phenotype of responding clones. The public reads were quality trimmed at Q25 with fastp and then assembled into clones with MiXCR by TCRdb, keeping productive beta chains. Duplicate CDR3 protein sequences are folded into a single record with the most common DNA and genes. V and J calls and clone size were set by TCRdb, not the authors. For this sample the table gives 300,000 to 400,000 distinct CDR3 sequences, of which around a sixth were detected only once. The top ten clones comprise about a fifth of the sample.

The sequence came from a man younger than 30 who had mild COVID-19 (a few samples of this study predate the infection). The sample titles of this study are shuffled in the database, so cell type and time point are left out; the donor was told from shared clones. The specimen sequenced was PBMCs or a T cell subset sorted from them (not recorded which).

CDR3 reads: CASSDGLAGGSTDTQYF. The sequenced DNA: TGTGCCAGCAGCGACGGACTAGCGGGGGGGAGCACAGATACGCAGTATTTT. The chain uses TRBV9 and TRBJ2-3; TRBD2 aligns with 15 central bases. Per the germline V gene, SGDLS is the CDR1 and YYNGEE is the CDR2. After removal of 3 bases from V and 0 bases from J, the junction retains 2 bases not matched to a gene. There are 17 amino acids in the CDR3, from cysteine to phenylalanine inclusive. CDR3 DNA only is kept here, 51 bases in frame from base 1.